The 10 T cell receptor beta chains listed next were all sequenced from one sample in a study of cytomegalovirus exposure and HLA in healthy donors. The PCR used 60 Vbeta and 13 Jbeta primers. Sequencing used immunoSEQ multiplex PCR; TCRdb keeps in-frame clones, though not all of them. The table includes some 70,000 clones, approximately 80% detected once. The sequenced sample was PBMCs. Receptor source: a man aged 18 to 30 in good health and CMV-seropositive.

This CDR3 reads CAWYAQGQETYNEQFF. DNA of the CDR3: TGTGCCTGGTACGCCCAGGGACAGGAGACCTACAATGAGCAGTTCTTC. The chain combines TRBV30 with TRBJ2-1; TRBD1 matches 8 bases. The CDR3 loop spans 16 amino acids. Germline CDR1 reads GTSNPN; CDR2 reads SVGIG (reference sequence). V gave up 5 bases and J gave up 2 bases; unmatched junction bases: 11. The whole variable domain, filled in from reference TRBV30 and TRBJ2-1, reads SQTIHQWPATLVQPVGSPLSLECTVEGTSNPNLYWYRQAAGRGLQLLFYSVGIGQISSEVPQNLSASRPQDRQFILSSKKLLLSDSGFYLCAWYAQGQETYNEQFFGPGTRLTVL.

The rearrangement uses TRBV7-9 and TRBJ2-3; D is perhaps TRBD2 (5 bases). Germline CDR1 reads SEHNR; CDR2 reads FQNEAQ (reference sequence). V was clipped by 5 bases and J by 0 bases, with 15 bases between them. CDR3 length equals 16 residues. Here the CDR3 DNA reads TGTGCCAGCAGCAGCCTGCGGGTATCTAGCACAGATACGCAGTATTTT. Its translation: CASSSLRVSSTDTQYF.

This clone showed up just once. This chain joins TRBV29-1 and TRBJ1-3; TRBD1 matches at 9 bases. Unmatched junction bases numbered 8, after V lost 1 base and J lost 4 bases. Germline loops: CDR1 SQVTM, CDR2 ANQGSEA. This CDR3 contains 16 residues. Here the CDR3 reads CSVEAGTGRSGNTIYF. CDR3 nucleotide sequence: TGCAGCGTTGAAGCCGGGACAGGGAGGTCCGGAAACACCATATATTTT. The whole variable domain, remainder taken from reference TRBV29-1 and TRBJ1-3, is SAVISQKPSRDICQRGTSLTIQCQVDSQVTMMFWYRQQPGQSLTLIATANQGSEATYESGFVIDKFPISRPNLTFSTLTVSNMSPEDSSIYLCSVEAGTGRSGNTIYFGEGSWLTVV.

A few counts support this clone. CDR3 protein: CASSEALGNSGANVLTF. CDR3 nucleotide sequence: TGTGCCAGCAGTGAAGCGCTGGGCAACTCTGGGGCCAACGTCCTGACTTTC. This sequence joins TRBV6-1 and TRBJ2-6, with unresolved D. The CDR3 has 17 residues. Germline assignment: CDR1 MNHNS and CDR2 SASEGT. The V gene lost 0 bases and the J gene lost 0 bases, with 9 bases spanning the gap.

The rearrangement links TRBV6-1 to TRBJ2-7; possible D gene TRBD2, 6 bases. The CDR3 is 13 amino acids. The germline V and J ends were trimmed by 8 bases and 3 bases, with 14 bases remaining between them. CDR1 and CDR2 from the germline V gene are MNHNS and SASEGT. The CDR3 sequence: CASGIGGVYEQYF. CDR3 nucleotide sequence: TGTGCCAGCGGCATTGGCGGGGTCTACGAGCAGTACTTC.

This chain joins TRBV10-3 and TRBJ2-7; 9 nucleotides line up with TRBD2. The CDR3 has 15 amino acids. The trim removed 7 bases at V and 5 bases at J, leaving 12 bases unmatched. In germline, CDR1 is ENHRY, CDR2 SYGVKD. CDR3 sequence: CAITSAGGGLNEQYF. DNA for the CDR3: TGTGCCATCACCTCAGCGGGGGGTGGTTTGAACGAGCAGTACTTC.

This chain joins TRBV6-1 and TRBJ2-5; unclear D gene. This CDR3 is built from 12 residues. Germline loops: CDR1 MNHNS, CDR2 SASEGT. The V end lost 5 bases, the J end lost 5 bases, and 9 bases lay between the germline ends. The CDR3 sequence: CASSTYSETQYF. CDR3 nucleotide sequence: TGTGCCAGCAGTACCTACTCGGAGACCCAGTACTTC.

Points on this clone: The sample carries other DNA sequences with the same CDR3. This CDR3 is CAWSPGQGNQPQHF. CDR3 in DNA: TGTGCCTGGAGTCCAGGACAGGGAAATCAGCCCCAGCATTTT. This chain uses TRBV30 with TRBJ1-5; 8 bases map to TRBD1. CDR3 size: 14 residues. The V segment lost 2 bases and the J segment 4 bases; nucleotides outside the gene matches: 4. The V gene's germline CDR1 is GTSNPN and CDR2 SVGIG (reference sequence).

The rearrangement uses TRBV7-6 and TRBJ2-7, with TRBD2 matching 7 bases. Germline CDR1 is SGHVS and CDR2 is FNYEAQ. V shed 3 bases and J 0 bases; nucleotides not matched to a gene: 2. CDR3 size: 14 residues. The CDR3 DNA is TGTGCCAGCAGCTTTGCGGGGGACTCCTACGAGCAGTACTTC. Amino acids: CASSFAGDSYEQYF. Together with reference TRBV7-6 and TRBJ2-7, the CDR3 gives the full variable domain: GAGVSQSPRYKVTKRGQDVALRCDPISGHVSLYWYRQALGQGPEFLTYFNYEAQQDKSGLPNDRFSAERPEGSISTLTIQRTEQRDSAMYRCASSFAGDSYEQYFGPGTRLTVT.

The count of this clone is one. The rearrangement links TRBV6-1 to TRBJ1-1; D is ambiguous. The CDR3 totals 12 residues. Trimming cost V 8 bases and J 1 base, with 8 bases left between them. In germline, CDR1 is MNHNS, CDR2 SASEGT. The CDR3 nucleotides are TGTGCCAGCCTTAGTACGAACACTGAAGCTTTCTTT. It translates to CASLSTNTEAFF.